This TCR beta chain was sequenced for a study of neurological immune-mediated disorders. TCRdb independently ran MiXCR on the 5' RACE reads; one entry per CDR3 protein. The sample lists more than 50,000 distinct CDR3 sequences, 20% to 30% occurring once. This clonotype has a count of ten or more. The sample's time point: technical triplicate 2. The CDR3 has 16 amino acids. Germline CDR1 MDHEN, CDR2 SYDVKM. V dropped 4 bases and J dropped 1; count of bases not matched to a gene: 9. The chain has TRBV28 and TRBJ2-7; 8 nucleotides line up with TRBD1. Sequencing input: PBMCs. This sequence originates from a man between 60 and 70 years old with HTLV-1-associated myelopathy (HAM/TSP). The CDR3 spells CASSSPGQGGSYEQYF. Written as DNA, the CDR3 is TGTGCCAGCAGTTCCCCCGGACAGGGAGGATCCTACGAGCAGTACTTC.